One sample yielded the 20 T cell receptor beta chains listed below, sequenced in a study of esophageal squamous cell carcinoma under preoperative chemotherapy. Time point meaning: before preoperative PTX-NDP chemotherapy. MiXCR, applied by TCRdb to the PCR reads, yields one record per CDR3 protein. The sample records tens of thousands of distinct CDR3 sequences, roughly half being singletons. Specimen collection occurred from a patient given preoperative chemotherapy. Every receptor here comes from a human donor with esophageal squamous cell carcinoma. The donor label of this sample is uncertain.

On this clonotype itself: One junction end does not reproduce the germline sequence, and a read error may be involved. The V gene is TRBV6-1, the J gene TRBJ2-3; D possibly matches TRBD1 or TRBD2 (5 bases each). With the DNA end fitting TRBJ2-7 better, the J assignment may be wrong. The germline V gene encodes CDR1 MNHNS and CDR2 SASEGT. The CDR3 contains 16 residues. The CDR3 DNA reads as TGTGCCAGCCGTGAATCGGGGCTGAGAGCCAAAGATACGCAGTACTTC. This sequence encodes CASRESGLRAKDTQYF.

This clonotype was picked up many times. The chain joins TRBV7-8 to TRBJ2-5, with D maybe TRBD2 (6 bases). The CDR3 is 16 residues long. Germline V CDR1 and CDR2: SGHVS, FQNEAQ. Trimming stripped 1 base from V and 5 bases from J, with 17 bases between. The CDR3 nucleotides read TGTGCCAGCAGCTTAGGTCTGGAGGGAGTAGGCGAGACCCAGTACTTC. Translated: CASSLGLEGVGETQYF.

The chain has TRBV7-2 and TRBJ2-1, with 11 bases matching TRBD2. This CDR3 contains 14 residues. J lost 6 bases, V lost 6 bases, and 4 bases had no gene match. Germline assignment: CDR1 SGHTA and CDR2 FQGNSA. The CDR3, as DNA: TGTGCCAGCAGTTTTACTAGCGGGAGCAATGAGCAGTTCTTC. This codes for CASSFTSGSNEQFF.

The chain links TRBV12-3 or TRBV12-4 to TRBJ2-4, with D maybe TRBD1 (5 bases). The DNA end is more similar to TRBJ2-5, so the J call may be wrong. The CDR3 is 14 residues long. CDR3 coding DNA: TGTGCCAGCAGTTCGTCAGGGCCTTCGGAGACCCAGTACTTC. Encoded protein: CASSSSGPSETQYF.

This clonotype is labeled medium-sized. The chain carries TRBV7-9 and TRBJ2-5; 8 nucleotides align to TRBD1. The J call may be faulty, since TRBJ2-7 better matches the DNA end. The CDR3 spans 16 residues. Germline loops: CDR1 SEHNR, CDR2 FQNEAQ (reference sequence). The CDR3 nucleotides read TGTGCCAGCAGCTCTTCCCAGACAGGGGAACGAACCGAGCAGTACTTC. This encodes CASSSSQTGERTEQYF.

This clonotype was counted at least ten times. The V call is TRBV7-3, the J call TRBJ2-6, with 8 bases identical to TRBD1. There are 15 residues in the CDR3. V was pared by 5 bases and J by 2 bases, with 2 bases of the junction left unmatched. Germline CDR1 SGHTA, CDR2 FQGTGA. This chain's CDR3 is CASSRTGTGANVLTF. The CDR3, as DNA: TGTGCCAGCAGCAGGACAGGGACTGGGGCCAACGTCCTGACTTTC.

Worth noting for this clonotype: One junction end does not reproduce the germline sequence, and a read error may be involved. This chain uses TRBV7-2 with TRBJ2-3; D is possibly TRBD1 or TRBD2 (7 bases each). CDR1 is SGHTA, CDR2 FQGNSA, per germline. The CDR3 totals 16 residues. The CDR3 sequence: CASRPQGGRDTETQYF. In DNA, the CDR3 is TGTGCCAGCAGGCCGCAGGGGGGGAGAGACACAGAGACGCAGTATTTT. Combining the CDR3 with reference TRBV7-2 and TRBJ2-3 gives the whole variable domain GAGVSQSPSNKVTEKGKDVELRCDPISGHTALYWYRQSLGQGLEFLIYFQGNSAPDKSGLPSDRFSAERTGGSVSTLTIQRTQQEDSAVYLCASRPQGGRDTETQYFGPGTRLTVL.

The sample holds many counts of this clonotype. The rearrangement uses TRBV7-9 and TRBJ2-1, with D uncertain. Germline CDR1 and CDR2: SEHNR and FQNEAQ (reference sequence). Between the trimmed V and J ends, which lost 6 bases and 2 bases, there was a span of 5 bases. There are 12 residues in the CDR3. CDR3 protein: CASRGTYNEQFF. DNA of the CDR3: TGTGCCAGCAGGGGGACCTACAATGAGCAGTTCTTC.

This clonotype was found a few times. The J gene is TRBJ2-1, the V gene TRBV7-2; 11 bases map to TRBD1. This CDR3 region has 15 residues. Germline values: CDR1 SGHTA, CDR2 FQGNSA. The V and J ends lost 4 bases and 8 bases, in that order; junction bases with no gene match: 7. In nucleotides, the CDR3 is TGTGCCAGCAGCTCCGGGACAGGGGGTTTCTATGAGCAGTTCTTC. Translation: CASSSGTGGFYEQFF.

J is TRBJ2-2 and V is TRBV6-2 or TRBV6-3; 7 bases line up with TRBD2. With 7 bases clipped from V and 7 bases from J, the junction kept 18 bases outside the gene matches. CDR1 and CDR2 (germline): MNHEY, SVGEGT. The CDR3 loop spans 17 amino acids. The DNA for the CDR3 is TGTGCCAGCAACGACGTCCTCCGGCGGGAGAGATTCGGGGAGCTGTTTTTT. This gives the protein CASNDVLRRERFGELFF.

The table lists this clonotype with many counts. As DNA, the CDR3 is TGTGCCAGCATCCGCCTACAGGGGGCTTCCTACGAGCAGTACTTC. Encoded protein: CASIRLQGASYEQYF. V is TRBV6-1 and J is TRBJ2-7; 9 bases are a match to TRBD1. Germline CDR1 reads MNHNS; CDR2 reads SASEGT. The CDR3 runs to 15 residues. V shed 7 bases, J shed 1 base, and the junction held 8 bases outside the gene matches.

This clonotype was recorded at least ten times. This chain uses TRBV7-6 with TRBJ2-5; maybe TRBD1 (6 bases). V gave up 5 bases and J gave up 3 bases, with 16 bases separating them. Germline V gives CDR1 SGHVS, CDR2 FNYEAQ. There are 15 residues in the CDR3. The CDR3 spells CASSLGVTGKETQYF. CDR3 DNA: TGTGCCAGCAGCCTGGGGGTCACAGGGAAAGAGACCCAGTACTTC.

The chain uses TRBV12-3 or TRBV12-4 and TRBJ2-1, with D possibly TRBD1 on 6 matching bases. CDR3 length equals 16 residues. V lost 5 bases, J lost 7 bases, and 21 bases lay in between. CDR3 in amino acids: CASSGLQGPFGNEQFF. CDR3 DNA sequence: TGTGCCAGCAGTGGACTCCAGGGGCCATTTGGGAATGAGCAGTTCTTC.

This clonotype appeared many times. The chain links TRBV7-9 to TRBJ2-7, with no clear D. CDR1 and CDR2 from the germline V gene are SEHNR and FQNEAQ (reference sequence). The V and J ends lost 0 bases and 2 bases respectively, with 8 bases between them. This CDR3 is built from 14 residues. For the CDR3, the DNA is TGTGCCAGCAGCTTAGCAGAAGTTACCTACGAGCAGTACTTC. Translating it yields CASSLAEVTYEQYF.

This clonotype showed up many times. The chain is built from TRBV27 and TRBJ2-1, with TRBD2 matching over 11 bases. V trimming: 7 bases; J trimming: 8 bases; junction bases outside the gene matches: 10. The germline V gene has CDR1 MNHEY and CDR2 SMNVEV (reference sequence). The CDR3 length is 15 residues. Written as DNA, the CDR3 is TGTGCCAGCAACCCAACTAGCGGGAGTAGGGATGAGCAGTTCTTC. Its translation: CASNPTSGSRDEQFF.

On this clonotype: A read error may produce the germline difference seen at one junction end. The J gene is TRBJ2-4, the V gene TRBV10-2; D gene uncertain. Germline CDR1 is WSHSY and CDR2 is SAAADI. The CDR3 extends over 14 amino acids. The CDR3 loop reads CAISVPEAKDIQYF. The CDR3 DNA reads as TGCGCCATCTCGGTACCGGAAGCCAAAGACATTCAGTACTTC.

This clonotype was seen ten or more times. The genes are TRBV7-2 and TRBJ1-2; D not resolved. CDR3 size: 15 residues. Trimming stripped 5 bases from V and 2 bases from J, with 15 bases between. Germline lookup yields CDR1 SGHTA and CDR2 FQGNSA. The CDR3 is CASSPDVRNNYGYTF. CDR3 sequence (DNA): TGTGCCAGCAGCCCGGACGTCCGAAACAACTATGGCTACACCTTC.

For this clonotype: This may come from a read error, since a much larger clone is one base off. The CDR3 here is CASSLDAEAQYF. In DNA, the CDR3 is TGTGCCAGCAGCTTAGATGCGGAGGCCCAGTACTTC. The V gene is TRBV7-2, the J gene TRBJ2-5; perhaps TRBD2 as D (5 bases). CDR1 and CDR2 (germline): SGHTA, FQGNSA. CDR3 length: 12 residues. V lost 1 base, J lost 9 bases, and 9 bases lay in between. Drawing the rest from reference TRBV7-2 and TRBJ2-5, the complete variable domain is GAGVSQSPSNKVTEKGKDVELRCDPISGHTALYWYRQSLGQGLEFLIYFQGNSAPDKSGLPSDRFSAERTGGSVSTLTIQRTQQEDSAVYLCASSLDAEAQYFGPGTRLLVL.

The chain recombines TRBV20-1 with TRBJ2-4, with unresolved D. The germline gives CDR1 DFQATT, CDR2 SNEGSKA (reference sequence). The CDR3 loop spans 16 amino acids. Trimming shortened V by 0 bases and J by 13 bases, and 25 bases separated the two germline ends. CDR3 sequence reads: CSARDQRISSYNEQYF. CDR3 sequence (DNA): TGCAGTGCTAGAGATCAACGGATTAGCTCCTACAATGAGCAGTACTTC.

This clonotype was seen a few times. This rearrangement joins TRBV7-8 to TRBJ2-3; D uncertain. Germline V CDR1 and CDR2: SGHVS, FQNEAQ. This CDR3 comprises 15 residues. V was clipped by 1 base and J by 2 bases, with 10 bases between them. The CDR3, as DNA: TGTGCCAGCAGCTTAGTGGCTTCCACCACAGATACGCAGTATTTT. Translated, it gives CASSLVASTTDTQYF.